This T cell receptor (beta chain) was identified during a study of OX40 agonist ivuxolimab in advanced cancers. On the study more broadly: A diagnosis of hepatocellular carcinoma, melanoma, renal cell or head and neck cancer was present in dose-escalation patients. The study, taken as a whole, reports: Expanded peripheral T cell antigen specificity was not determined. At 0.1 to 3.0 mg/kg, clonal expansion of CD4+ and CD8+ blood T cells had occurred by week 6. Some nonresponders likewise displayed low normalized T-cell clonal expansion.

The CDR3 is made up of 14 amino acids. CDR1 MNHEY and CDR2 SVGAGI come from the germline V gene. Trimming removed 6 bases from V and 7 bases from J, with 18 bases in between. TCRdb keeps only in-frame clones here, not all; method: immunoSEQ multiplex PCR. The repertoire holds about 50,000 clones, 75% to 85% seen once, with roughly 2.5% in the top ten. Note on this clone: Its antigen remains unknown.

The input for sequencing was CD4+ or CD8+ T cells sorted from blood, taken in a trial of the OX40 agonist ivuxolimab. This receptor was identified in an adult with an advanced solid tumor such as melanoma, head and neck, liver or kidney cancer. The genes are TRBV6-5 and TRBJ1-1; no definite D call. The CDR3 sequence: CASRPPHPGVEAFF. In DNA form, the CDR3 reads TGTGCCAGCAGACCGCCCCACCCCGGGGTTGAAGCTTTCTTT.